The 24 T cell receptor beta chains below come from one sample, sequenced in a study of blood T cell repertoires in COVID-19. Using immunoSEQ multiplex PCR, the repertoire was profiled, and TCRdb retains in-frame clones only, with some absent. The sample shows some 220,000 clones, around 82% of them seen only once. The specimen was peripheral blood. The receptor set was obtained from a human donor in a cohort sampled during active COVID-19.

The rearrangement joins TRBV2 to TRBJ2-7; a possible D gene is TRBD1 (5 bases). V was trimmed by 6 bases and J by 0 bases, leaving 12 bases between them. The CDR3 sequence is 14 residues long. Looked up from germline, CDR1 is SNHLY and CDR2 is FYNNEI. The CDR3 DNA is TGTGCCAGCAGCATTTCAGGGAACTCCTACGAGCAGTACTTC. Translated: CASSISGNSYEQYF.

The chain couples TRBV28 to TRBJ2-5; D remains ambiguous. CDR1 and CDR2 from the germline V gene are MDHEN and SYDVKM. This CDR3 is built from 13 residues. Between the trimmed V and J ends, which lost 2 bases and 5 bases, there was a span of 9 bases. The CDR3 loop is CASSLPPRETQYF. CDR3 in DNA: TGTGCCAGCAGTTTACCCCCCCGGGAGACCCAGTACTTC.

The gene calls are TRBV11-2 and TRBJ2-1; no definite D call. The CDR3 extends over 14 amino acids. Germline assignment: CDR1 SGHAT and CDR2 FQNNGV. V was trimmed by 1 base and J by 4 bases, leaving 8 bases between them. The CDR3 nucleotides are TGTGCCAGCAGCTTAGGAGGTAGATACAATGAGCAGTTCTTC. Encoded protein: CASSLGGRYNEQFF.

The chain joins TRBV6-4 to TRBJ2-1; D unclear. The CDR3 is 13 residues long. Germline V gives CDR1 MRHNA, CDR2 SNTAGT. Trimming removed 7 bases from V and 2 bases from J, with 9 bases in between. CDR3 loop: CASTEQTYNEQFF. The DNA for the CDR3 is TGTGCCAGCACTGAACAGACCTACAATGAGCAGTTCTTC.

The rearrangement joins TRBV5-4 to TRBJ2-1; 7 bases line up with TRBD1. The germline V gene encodes CDR1 SGHNT and CDR2 YYREEE (reference sequence). The CDR3 loop spans 15 amino acids. V shed 1 base and J 5 bases; nucleotides not matched to a gene: 6. The CDR3 DNA follows: TGTGCCAGCAGCTTGACAGGGGTTAGAGACAATGAGCAGTTCTTC. Translated, it gives CASSLTGVRDNEQFF.

The genes are TRBV28 and TRBJ2-3; D is undetermined. Between the trimmed V and J ends, which lost 6 bases and 2 bases, there was a span of 3 bases. In germline, CDR1 is MDHEN, CDR2 SYDVKM. The CDR3 length is 11 residues. CDR3 protein: CASRYTDTQYF. As DNA, the CDR3 is TGTGCCAGCAGGTACACAGATACGCAGTATTTT.

The genes are TRBV6-5 and TRBJ2-3; 7 bases are shared with TRBD1. The CDR3 totals 15 residues. In germline, CDR1 is MNHEY, CDR2 SVGAGI. The ends lost 5 bases at V and 8 bases at J; junction bases unmatched: 13. DNA of the CDR3: TGTGCCAGCAGTCTACAGGGGATCGCCAGAGGTACGCAGTATTTT. Translated: CASSLQGIARGTQYF.

This chain links TRBV28 with TRBJ2-2, with 10 bases lining up with TRBD1. V lost 6 bases and J lost 2; bases outside the gene matches: 3. Germline lookup yields CDR1 MDHEN and CDR2 SYDVKM. There are 15 residues in the CDR3. The CDR3 here is CASRVTGGNTGELFF. The CDR3 DNA is TGTGCCAGCAGGGTGACAGGGGGCAACACCGGGGAGCTGTTTTTT.

This clone was detected once. The V and J genes are TRBV7-6 and TRBJ2-7; tentatively, D is TRBD1 (9 bases). Germline CDR1 and CDR2: SGHVS and FNYEAQ. The V end lost 5 bases, the J end lost 5 bases, and 19 bases lay between the germline ends. The CDR3 consists of 15 residues. CDR3 coding DNA: TGTGCCAGCAGCCCAACGGGGGGGACAGGGAACGAGCAGTACTTC. This translates into CASSPTGGTGNEQYF.

The genes are TRBV25-1 and TRBJ2-3, with 11 bases matching TRBD2. Germline loops: CDR1 MGHDK, CDR2 SYGVNS. The CDR3 length is 15 residues. V gave up 6 bases and J gave up 6 bases; unmatched junction bases: 8. CDR3 in DNA: TGTGCCAGCAGCGTAGCGGGAGGGCCGACGGATACGCAGTATTTT. Translation: CASSVAGGPTDTQYF.

The chain couples TRBV27 to TRBJ1-5; possible D gene TRBD1, 6 bases. The V end lost 5 bases, the J end lost 2 bases, and 13 bases lay between the germline ends. The germline gives CDR1 MNHEY, CDR2 SMNVEV (reference sequence). The CDR3 is 15 residues long. CDR3 amino acids: CASSPQGTGNQPQHF. In DNA, the CDR3 is TGTGCCAGCAGTCCACAGGGAACCGGCAATCAGCCCCAGCATTTT.

V usage is TRBV7-2 and J usage is TRBJ2-5, with TRBD1 matching 9 bases. With 6 bases clipped from V and 1 base from J, the junction kept 3 bases outside the gene matches. Per the germline V gene, CDR1 is SGHTA and CDR2 is FQGNSA. This CDR3 region has 14 residues. The CDR3 nucleotides are TGTGCCAGCAGAATGACAGGGGGCCAAGAGACCCAGTACTTC. Translated: CASRMTGGQETQYF.

This sequence joins TRBV7-6 and TRBJ2-1; TRBD2 matches at 10 bases. CDR3 length: 15 amino acids. Trimming removed 5 bases from V and 6 bases from J; junction bases left unmatched: 7. Looked up from germline, CDR1 is SGHVS and CDR2 is FNYEAQ. The CDR3: CASSPRTSGLNEQFF. DNA for the CDR3: TGTGCCAGCAGCCCCCGGACTAGCGGCCTCAATGAGCAGTTCTTC.

The chain uses TRBV7-2 and TRBJ1-4; D gene uncertain. CDR3 length equals 16 residues. The V end lost 2 bases, the J end lost 3 bases, and 13 bases lay between the germline ends. In germline, CDR1 is SGHTA, CDR2 FQGNSA. This CDR3 is CASSLNPRGSNEKLFF. The CDR3 bases are TGTGCCAGCAGCTTAAACCCCCGAGGGTCTAATGAAAAACTGTTTTTT.

For the CDR3, the DNA is TGTGCCACCAGTGATCTCACCGGAGGGGAGATGAACACTGAAGCTTTCTTT. As protein: CATSDLTGGEMNTEAFF. The chain employs TRBV24-1 and TRBJ1-1; D is perhaps TRBD1 (5 bases). With 3 bases removed from V and 0 bases from J, the gap between germline ends came to 16 bases. Per the germline V gene, CDR1 is KGHDR and CDR2 is SFDVKD. The CDR3 runs to 17 residues.

The V and J genes are TRBV28 and TRBJ1-4; 9 bases are shared with TRBD1. CDR1 MDHEN and CDR2 SYDVKM come from the germline V gene. Trimming took 1 base from V and 7 from J; bases not matched to a gene: 4. The CDR3 covers 15 residues. The CDR3 here is CASSLLGQGGEKLFF. CDR3 DNA: TGTGCCAGCAGTTTATTGGGACAGGGCGGTGAAAAACTGTTTTTT.

A word on this clone: Other DNA sequences in this sample translate to the same CDR3. The chain combines TRBV2 with TRBJ1-2; D unresolved. Between the trimmed V and J ends, which lost 6 bases and 5 bases, there was a span of 7 bases. CDR3 size: 11 residues. CDR1 and CDR2 (germline): SNHLY, FYNNEI. This chain's CDR3 is CASRAGYGYTF. DNA of the CDR3: TGTGCCAGCAGGGCGGGGTATGGCTACACCTTC.

Only a few counts were recorded for this clone. The rearrangement uses TRBV28 and TRBJ1-5; 7 bases line up with TRBD1. This CDR3 has 15 amino acids. The germline CDR1 and CDR2 sequences are MDHEN and SYDVKM. With V trimmed by 5 bases and J by 3 bases, 7 bases remained unmatched. The CDR3 protein is CASSLTGRINQPQHF. DNA for the CDR3: TGTGCCAGCAGTCTGACAGGGCGAATCAATCAGCCCCAGCATTTT.

The chain carries TRBV2 and TRBJ1-1, with D unclear. Germline loops: CDR1 SNHLY, CDR2 FYNNEI. The CDR3 consists of 13 residues. V was shortened by 0 bases and J by 5 bases, with 7 bases between the two germline ends. In DNA, the CDR3 is TGTGCCAGCAGTGAAGCGCGGGCAACTGAAGCTTTCTTT. As protein: CASSEARATEAFF.

The V call is TRBV5-1, the J call TRBJ2-7, with TRBD1 matching over 9 bases. The CDR3 sequence is 14 residues long. Germline trimming cut 4 bases from V and 5 bases from J; bases unmatched to any gene: 7. CDR1 and CDR2 (germline): SGHRS, YFSETQ. The CDR3 sequence: CASSVGGTGNEQYF. The DNA of the CDR3 is TGCGCCAGCAGCGTGGGGGGGACAGGGAACGAGCAGTACTTC.

The rearrangement links TRBV12-3 or TRBV12-4 to TRBJ2-3, with TRBD2 matching over 7 bases. The V and J ends lost 5 bases and 6 bases, in that order; junction bases with no gene match: 2. The CDR3 extends over 12 amino acids. The CDR3 loop reads CASSRGVDTQYF. As DNA, the CDR3 is TGTGCCAGCAGTCGGGGGGTGGATACGCAGTATTTT.

A few counts support this clone. This chain joins TRBV4-2 and TRBJ1-2; a possible D gene is TRBD1 (5 bases). The CDR3 runs 14 residues. Germline CDR1 reads LGHNA; CDR2 reads YNFKEQ. V gave up 1 base and J gave up 3 bases, with 9 bases separating them. CDR3 sequence reads: CASSQVGRDYGYTF. Here the CDR3 DNA reads TGTGCCAGCAGCCAAGTCGGCAGGGACTATGGCTACACCTTC.

This sequence joins TRBV27 and TRBJ2-3, with 11 bases identical to TRBD2. This CDR3 region has 14 residues. With V trimmed by 7 bases and J by 3 bases, 3 bases remained unmatched. Looked up from germline, CDR1 is MNHEY and CDR2 is SMNVEV (reference sequence). This chain's CDR3 is CASTRLAGTDTQYF. The CDR3 bases are TGTGCCAGCACCCGACTAGCGGGGACAGATACGCAGTATTTT.

J is TRBJ2-3 and V is TRBV19, with TRBD1 matching over 12 bases. CDR1 is LNHDA and CDR2 is SQIVND in the germline V gene (reference sequence). V shed 8 bases and J 7 bases; nucleotides not matched to a gene: 13. This CDR3 contains 16 residues. As DNA, the CDR3 is TGTGCCAGTTCCGGACCGGGACAGGGGGCATCATATACGCAGTATTTT. This gives the protein CASSGPGQGASYTQYF.